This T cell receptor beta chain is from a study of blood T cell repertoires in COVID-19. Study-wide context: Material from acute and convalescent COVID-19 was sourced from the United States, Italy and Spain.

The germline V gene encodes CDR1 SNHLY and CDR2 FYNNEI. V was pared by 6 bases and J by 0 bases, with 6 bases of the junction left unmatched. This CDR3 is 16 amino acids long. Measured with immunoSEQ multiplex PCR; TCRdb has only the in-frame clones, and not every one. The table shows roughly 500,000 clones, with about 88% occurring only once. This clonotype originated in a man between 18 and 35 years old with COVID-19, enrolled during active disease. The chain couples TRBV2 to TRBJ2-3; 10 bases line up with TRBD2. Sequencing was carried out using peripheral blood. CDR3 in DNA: TGTGCCAGCAGGCTACTAGCGGGGAGTAGCACAGATACGCAGTATTTT. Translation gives CASRLLAGSSTDTQYF.